The 30 T cell receptor beta chains below come from one sample, sequenced in a study of patients and donors after allogeneic stem cell transplantation. TCRdb re-called the RT-PCR reads with MiXCR, one entry per CDR3 protein. The table shows 200,000 to 250,000 distinct CDR3 sequences, with about 37% occurring only once. The sequenced material came from blood, either unsorted or a sorted T cell fraction (not recorded which). These receptors came from a human donor who was either an allogeneic HSCT recipient or a stem cell or donor lymphocyte infusion donor (not recorded which). It is not recorded whose cells these are; they may come from a transplant donor.

The chain uses TRBV9 and TRBJ1-1; D gene uncertain. There are 15 residues in the CDR3. V dropped 0 bases and J dropped 0 bases, with 9 bases sitting between them. Germline-derived CDR1 and CDR2 are SGDLS and YYNGEE. The CDR3 coding sequence is TGTGCCAGCAGCGTAGAGGTGAACATGAACACTGAAGCTTTCTTT. It translates to CASSVEVNMNTEAFF.

This clonotype has a handful of counts. This sequence joins TRBV10-3 and TRBJ2-7; 10 bases are shared with TRBD1. Germline CDR1 reads ENHRY; CDR2 reads SYGVKD. Losses at the gene ends were 6 bases for V and 6 bases for J; bases not matched to a gene: 11. CDR3 size: 15 residues. This chain's CDR3 is CAISPPGTGAGEQYF. The CDR3 nucleotides read TGTGCCATCAGCCCCCCCGGGACAGGGGCGGGCGAGCAGTACTTC.

J is TRBJ2-1 and V is TRBV3-1; D is possibly TRBD1 or TRBD2 (5 bases each). Germline V gene lookup returns CDR1 LGHDT and CDR2 YNNKEL (reference sequence). The CDR3 loop spans 15 amino acids. Trimming cost V 4 bases and J 4 bases, with 14 bases left between them. CDR3 in amino acids: CASSPRDRLYNEQFF. The CDR3 DNA sequence: TGTGCCAGCAGCCCCCGGGACCGCCTTTACAATGAGCAGTTCTTC.

The rearrangement links TRBV5-6 to TRBJ2-5; D call uncertain. V lost 2 bases, J lost 5 bases, and 10 bases lay in between. The germline CDR1 and CDR2 sequences are SGHDT and YYEEEE. This CDR3 comprises 13 residues. The CDR3 spells CASSFALGETQYF. The CDR3 DNA follows: TGTGCCAGCAGCTTCGCGCTGGGGGAGACCCAGTACTTC.

The V gene is TRBV7-7, the J gene TRBJ2-5, with a possible D match to TRBD2 (5 bases). The CDR3 totals 15 residues. CDR1 and CDR2 from the germline V gene are SSHAT and FNYEAQ (reference sequence). Trimming left V 1 base short and J 4 bases short, with 13 bases between. The CDR3: CASSLGLRAPETQYF. CDR3 nucleotides: TGTGCCAGCAGCTTAGGGCTGCGGGCGCCAGAGACCCAGTACTTC.

CDR3 region: CASSRNYRGDTQYF. CDR3 bases: TGTGCCAGCAGTAGGAACTACAGGGGAGATACGCAGTATTTT. The chain combines TRBV6-5 with TRBJ2-3, with 7 positions matching TRBD1. Germline V gene sequence: CDR1 MNHEY, CDR2 SVGAGI. The length of the CDR3 is 14 residues. V was pared by 5 bases and J by 5 bases, with 7 bases of the junction left unmatched.

V is TRBV4-1 and J is TRBJ2-7, with 9 bases lining up with TRBD1. Germline values: CDR1 MGHRA, CDR2 YSYEKL. V was clipped by 2 bases and J by 4 bases; unmatched bases: 6. This CDR3 is built from 15 residues. This chain's CDR3 is CASSQRGQGSYEQYF. The CDR3, as DNA: TGCGCCAGCAGCCAACGAGGACAGGGGTCTTACGAGCAGTACTTC.

This clonotype has just a few counts. The rearrangement joins TRBV10-3 to TRBJ2-2; 8 bases align to TRBD1. The CDR3 length is 16 residues. The V gene's germline CDR1 is ENHRY and CDR2 SYGVKD. V was pared by 0 bases and J by 4 bases, with 4 bases of the junction left unmatched. CDR3 loop: CAISESRQGITGELFF. CDR3 nucleotides: TGTGCCATCAGTGAGTCGAGACAGGGGATCACCGGGGAGCTGTTTTTT.

The J gene is TRBJ1-3, the V gene TRBV29-1, with 9 bases matching TRBD1. CDR3 length equals 15 residues. CDR1 is SQVTM, CDR2 ANQGSEA, per germline. The CDR3 nucleotides are TGCAGTCACTGGGACAGGGACCCCTCTGGAAACACCATATATTTT. It codes for CSHWDRDPSGNTIYF. Using reference TRBV29-1 and TRBJ1-3 for the parts outside the CDR3, the full variable domain is SAVISQKPSRDICQRGTSLTIQCQVDSQVTMMFWYRQQPGQSLTLIATANQGSEATYESGFVIDKFPISRPNLTFSTLTVSNMSPEDSSIYLCSHWDRDPSGNTIYFGEGSWLTVV.

This clonotype was detected only a few times. The chain links TRBV28 to TRBJ1-6; D possibly corresponds to TRBD1 (6 bases). CDR3 length: 16 residues. Trimming shortened V by 6 bases and J by 5 bases, and 17 bases separated the two germline ends. The germline V gene encodes CDR1 MDHEN and CDR2 SYDVKM. CDR3 nucleotide sequence: TGTGCCAGCAGAAGCGAGGGGGGCGCCGATAATTCACCCCTCCACTTT. This sequence encodes CASRSEGGADNSPLHF.

This clonotype was seen more than once but under ten times. The CDR3 spells CASSLGSSSPLHF. The CDR3 region has the DNA TGTGCCAGCAGCTTAGGTAGTAGTTCACCCCTCCACTTT. The J gene is TRBJ1-6, the V gene TRBV7-3, with D uncertain. Germline V gene lookup returns CDR1 SGHTA and CDR2 FQGTGA. Trimming pared 2 bases from V and 9 bases from J, leaving 8 bases between. The CDR3 has 13 residues.

The genes are TRBV18 and TRBJ1-5, with 8 bases matching TRBD1. The junction had 2 bases not matched to a gene; V was cut back by 3 bases and J by 4 bases. This CDR3 comprises 14 residues. Germline V gene lookup returns CDR1 KGHSH and CDR2 LQKENI. CDR3 region: CASSPRQGNQPQHF. CDR3 bases: TGTGCCAGCTCACCGCGACAGGGGAATCAGCCCCAGCATTTT.

The rearrangement uses TRBV12-3 or TRBV12-4 and TRBJ1-2; tentative D call: TRBD1 (6 bases). CDR3 size: 13 residues. V shed 7 bases and J shed 7 bases, with 16 bases lying between them. CDR3 sequence reads: CASTLGRGAGYTF. DNA of the CDR3: TGTGCCAGCACCCTAGGACGGGGGGCTGGCTACACCTTC.

The chain uses TRBV12-3 or TRBV12-4 and TRBJ2-7; TRBD1 might be the D (6 bases). This CDR3 contains 15 residues. V was pared by 6 bases and J by 6 bases, with 21 bases between. The CDR3 protein is CASRSSGEGLVEQYF. The CDR3 DNA follows: TGTGCCAGCAGGTCATCAGGGGAAGGCCTTGTCGAGCAGTACTTC.

The genes are TRBV9 and TRBJ1-3; D ambiguous. The CDR3 has 16 amino acids. Germline V gene lookup returns CDR1 SGDLS and CDR2 YYNGEE. V lost 4 bases and J 0 bases, leaving 14 bases between the germline ends. CDR3: CASSPRTDNSGNTIYF. In DNA, the CDR3 is TGTGCCAGCAGCCCCAGGACGGATAACTCTGGAAACACCATATATTTT.

This clonotype was counted only a few times. The chain recombines TRBV19 with TRBJ1-5; weak D call: TRBD1 (5 bases). The germline V gene has CDR1 LNHDA and CDR2 SQIVND (reference sequence). V gave up 6 bases and J gave up 3 bases, with 15 bases separating them. This CDR3 region has 15 residues. The CDR3 nucleotides read TGTGCCAGTAGATCCGCAAGACAGCCCAATCAGCCCCAGCATTTT. This codes for CASRSARQPNQPQHF.

The CDR3 is CASSQVGTVSTDTQYF. The CDR3 DNA is TGCGCCAGCAGCCAAGTCGGGACAGTTAGCACAGATACGCAGTATTTT. The V call is TRBV4-1, the J call TRBJ2-3; TRBD1 aligns across 7 bases. CDR1 and CDR2 from the germline V gene are MGHRA and YSYEKL. The CDR3 length is 16 residues. The V and J ends lost 1 base and 0 bases, in that order; junction bases with no gene match: 4.

This chain uses TRBV15 with TRBJ2-1; the D gene could be TRBD1 or TRBD2 (7 bases each). Germline V gene data show CDR1 as LNHNV and CDR2 as YYDKDF (reference sequence). Trimming left V 8 bases short and J 5 bases short, with 19 bases between. The CDR3 totals 15 residues. CDR3 loop: CATSGGASGNNEQFF. CDR3 DNA: TGTGCCACCTCAGGGGGTGCTAGCGGAAACAATGAGCAGTTCTTC.

The chain recombines TRBV28 with TRBJ2-5; 7 positions agree with TRBD2. The CDR3 loop spans 13 amino acids. Unmatched junction bases numbered 8, after V lost 8 bases and J lost 5 bases. CDR1 is MDHEN and CDR2 is SYDVKM in the germline V gene. CDR3 in amino acids: CASGPGGRETQYF. The CDR3 DNA is TGTGCCAGCGGGCCGGGGGGAAGGGAGACCCAGTACTTC.

The V gene is TRBV4-2, the J gene TRBJ1-3; possible D gene TRBD1, 5 bases. Trimming removed 6 bases from V and 4 bases from J, with 16 bases in between. The CDR3 is made up of 15 amino acids. The germline V gene encodes CDR1 LGHNA and CDR2 YNFKEQ. The CDR3 loop reads CASRPPGWSGNTIYF. The CDR3 DNA reads TGTGCCAGCAGACCCCCAGGGTGGTCCGGAAACACCATATATTTT.

This clonotype was picked up a small number of times. This chain links TRBV20-1 with TRBJ2-1; possibly TRBD1 or TRBD2 for D (6 bases each). Per germline, CDR1 DFQATT and CDR2 SNEGSKA (reference sequence). V was shortened by 5 bases and J by 8 bases, with 19 bases between the two germline ends. The CDR3 extends over 14 amino acids. The DNA of the CDR3 is TGCAGTGCTGGGGAAGGGGGGATGTTGGATGAGCAGTTCTTC. Translating it yields CSAGEGGMLDEQFF.

The chain links TRBV27 to TRBJ1-4; the match to TRBD1 covers 8 bases. Losses at the gene ends were 5 bases for V and 11 bases for J; bases not matched to a gene: 4. This CDR3 region has 12 residues. CDR1 is MNHEY and CDR2 is SMNVEV in the germline V gene (reference sequence). For the CDR3, the DNA is TGTGCCAGCAGTCCCCACAGGGGGAAACTGTTTTTT. Translating it yields CASSPHRGKLFF.

This clonotype was seen once. This chain joins TRBV24-1 and TRBJ1-1; D is unresolved. Germline CDR1 and CDR2: KGHDR and SFDVKD. V dropped 3 bases and J dropped 11 bases, with 12 bases sitting between them. The CDR3 runs to 12 residues. CDR3 nucleotide sequence: TGTGCCACCAGTGATCCGAATACTAGGGCTTTCTTT. This sequence encodes CATSDPNTRAFF.

This chain's CDR3 is CASSPGTGNYEQYF. The CDR3 nucleotides read TGCGCCAGCAGTCCCGGGACAGGGAACTACGAGCAGTACTTC. V and J are TRBV10-1 and TRBJ2-7; 9 bases agree with TRBD1. CDR3 length: 14 amino acids. Germline trimming cut 5 bases from V and 3 bases from J; bases unmatched to any gene: 5. CDR1 is WNHNN, CDR2 SYGVQD, per germline (reference sequence).

This clonotype was counted a few times. The chain has TRBV6-6 and TRBJ1-1; TRBD1 agrees at 10 bases. Germline CDR1 is MNHNY and CDR2 is SVGAGI (reference sequence). The CDR3 consists of 16 residues. V trimming: 2 bases; J trimming: 1 base; junction bases outside the gene matches: 4. CDR3 protein: CASSYPGQGRNTEAFF. CDR3 in DNA: TGTGCCAGCAGTTACCCGGGACAGGGGAGGAACACTGAAGCTTTCTTT.

This clonotype was seen only a few times. The chain recombines TRBV12-3 or TRBV12-4 with TRBJ1-3, with no clear D. This CDR3 is built from 14 residues. Between the trimmed V and J ends, which lost 8 bases and 0 bases, there was a span of 11 bases. CDR3: CASVGLHSGNTIYF. The CDR3 DNA is TGTGCCAGCGTGGGCCTACACTCTGGAAACACCATATATTTT.

In its sample, this clonotype was seen a few times. The chain carries TRBV10-3 and TRBJ2-2, with D unresolved. The CDR3 has 13 residues. Deletions cut 10 bases from V and 1 base from J, with 10 bases between. Germline CDR1 and CDR2: ENHRY and SYGVKD. The CDR3 loop reads CATGAVNTGELFF. The CDR3 DNA sequence: TGTGCCACCGGTGCGGTGAACACCGGGGAGCTGTTTTTT.

This clonotype was seen more than once but under ten times. This chain uses TRBV23-1 with TRBJ1-5; no definite D call. TRBV23-1 is assigned to the ORF class and has an uncertain function. The CDR3 is made up of 13 amino acids. V lost 0 bases and J 5 bases, leaving 5 bases between the germline ends. The CDR3 DNA sequence: TGCGCCAGCAGTCAATCAAAGGATCAGCCCCAGCATTTT. This sequence encodes CASSQSKDQPQHF.

The chain links TRBV5-1 to TRBJ2-7; weak D call: TRBD2 (5 bases). The CDR3 length is 16 residues. Trimming took off 0 bases at V and 4 bases at J, with 17 bases between the two ends. CDR1 and CDR2 (germline): SGHRS, YFSETQ. CDR3 bases: TGCGCCAGCAGCTTGGTCGGGGTCTTGAGAGAGTACGAGCAGTACTTC. As protein: CASSLVGVLREYEQYF.

In this sample, this clonotype turned up a few times. This chain connects TRBV28 to TRBJ1-1, with 8 nucleotides matching TRBD1. Germline CDR1 reads MDHEN; CDR2 reads SYDVKM. The CDR3 length is 13 residues. V lost 6 bases to trimming and J lost 8 bases; unmatched junction nucleotides: 8. The CDR3 loop reads CASSAKDRAEAFF. The CDR3 coding sequence is TGTGCCAGCAGCGCTAAGGACAGGGCCGAAGCTTTCTTT. The full variable domain, with the rest looked up from reference TRBV28 and TRBJ1-1, is DVKVTQSSRYLVKRTGEKVFLECVQDMDHENMFWYRQDPGLGLRLIYFSYDVKMKEKGDIPEGYSVSREKKERFSLILESASTNQTSMYLCASSAKDRAEAFFGQGTRLTVV.